Shown below are 15 T cell receptor beta chains from a single sample sequenced in a study of tumor and adjacent non-tumor tissue in lung cancer. Three rounds of nested PCR, following a modified ARM-PCR protocol, produced the TCRbeta library. TCRdb called the multiplex PCR reads again in MiXCR, with one record for every CDR3 protein. The sample yields tens of thousands of distinct CDR3 sequences, roughly 62% seen once. The template was RNA from unsorted bulk tissue. More than 3 cm separated this lung sample from the edge of the tumor. Sequenced sample: distant non-tumor lung tissue. These receptors all come from a woman aged 40 to 50 with non-small cell lung cancer.

This clonotype came up many times. The CDR3 region has the DNA TGTGCCAGCAGTTCCCGACTAGCGGGCACAGATACGCAGTATTTT. Amino acid sequence: CASSSRLAGTDTQYF. This chain links TRBV28 with TRBJ2-3, with 9 bases fitting TRBD2. V shed 4 bases, J shed 1 base, and the junction held 3 bases outside the gene matches. CDR3 length equals 15 residues. Germline CDR1 MDHEN, CDR2 SYDVKM.

This clonotype was counted ten times or more. This chain links TRBV20-1 with TRBJ2-1; a possible D gene is TRBD2 (5 bases). The CDR3 loop spans 12 amino acids. Trimming cost V 3 bases and J 7 bases, with 10 bases left between them. Germline lookup yields CDR1 DFQATT and CDR2 SNEGSKA (reference sequence). The CDR3 sequence: CSASPSGNEQFF. CDR3 nucleotide sequence: TGCAGTGCTAGTCCCTCGGGGAATGAGCAGTTCTTC.

The rearrangement links TRBV28 to TRBJ2-1; TRBD2 matches at 8 bases. The CDR3 covers 14 residues. V lost 4 bases and J lost 9; bases outside the gene matches: 8. The germline CDR1 and CDR2 sequences are MDHEN and SYDVKM. The CDR3 sequence is CASSSPAGEGEQFF. As DNA, the CDR3 is TGTGCCAGCAGTTCACCAGCGGGGGAGGGTGAGCAGTTCTTC. The full variable domain, completed using reference TRBV28 and TRBJ2-1, is DVKVTQSSRYLVKRTGEKVFLECVQDMDHENMFWYRQDPGLGLRLIYFSYDVKMKEKGDIPEGYSVSREKKERFSLILESASTNQTSMYLCASSSPAGEGEQFFGPGTRLTVL.

Turning to this clonotype: Since no conserved phenylalanine or tryptophan closes the CDR3, a read error is the likely cause. CDR3: CSVAAGHIYNVQFS. DNA for the CDR3: TGCAGCGTTGCCGCGGGACATATCTACAATGTGCAGTTCTCC. The chain joins TRBV29-1 to TRBJ2-1; D might be TRBD1 or TRBD2, each matching 6 bases. Per the germline V gene, CDR1 is SQVTM and CDR2 is ANQGSEA. The CDR3 has 14 residues.

A word on this clonotype: One junction end does not reproduce the germline sequence, and a read error may be involved. The rearrangement uses TRBV6-6 and TRBJ1-6; a weak D match, TRBD1 (6 bases). The CDR3 length is 14 residues. CDR1 MNHNY and CDR2 SVGAGI come from the germline V gene (reference sequence). For the CDR3, the DNA is TGTGACTCCGTCCCGGAGGGACACTCTTCACCCATCCACTTT. Residues: CDSVPEGHSSPIHF.

The chain is built from TRBV5-1 and TRBJ2-3; D is uncertain. CDR1 is SGHRS, CDR2 YFSETQ, per germline. The CDR3 sequence is 14 residues long. V was pared by 3 bases and J by 2 bases, with 10 bases between. This CDR3 reads CASSSTTATDTQYF. DNA of the CDR3: TGCGCCAGCAGCTCTACTACAGCCACAGATACGCAGTATTTT. Full variable domain (outside the CDR3, taken from reference TRBV5-1 and TRBJ2-3): KAGVTQTPRYLIKTRGQQVTLSCSPISGHRSVSWYQQTPGQGLQFLFEYFSETQRNKGNFPGRFSGRQFSNSRSEMNVSTLELGDSALYLCASSSTTATDTQYFGPGTRLTVL.

This clonotype was recorded a few times. The V call is TRBV28, the J call TRBJ2-2; 8 bases line up with TRBD1. This CDR3 contains 17 residues. Germline V gene data show CDR1 as MDHEN and CDR2 as SYDVKM. The V segment lost 6 bases and the J segment 3 bases; nucleotides outside the gene matches: 12. CDR3 residues: CASRTKVRGRDTGELFF. CDR3 in DNA: TGTGCCAGCAGAACTAAGGTCAGGGGGCGGGACACCGGGGAGCTGTTTTTT.

This clonotype appeared many times. Its ends do not fully match the called genes, so a read error is possible. The chain links TRBV29-1 to TRBJ2-7; 10 bases fit TRBD1. The V gene's germline CDR1 is SQVTM and CDR2 ANQGSEA. The CDR3 loop spans 12 amino acids. CDR3 in DNA: TGCAGCGTTGGGACAACCGGGACAGGGGTTACTTTC. Translated, it gives CSVGTTGTGVTF.

As concerns this clonotype: A junction boundary mismatches the germline segment, possibly from a read error. The CDR3 sequence is CASVVLGYEQYF. CDR3 nucleotide sequence: TGTGCCAGCGTAGTCTTGGGGTACGAGCAGTATTTC. This chain links TRBV11-2 with TRBJ2-7; D gene ambiguous. The germline CDR1 and CDR2 sequences are SGHAT and FQNNGV. The CDR3 spans 12 residues.

On this clonotype: Because it lacks the conserved phenylalanine or tryptophan at the end, this CDR3 is likely a read error. The chain employs TRBV6-5 and TRBJ1-1; D perhaps matches TRBD1 (5 bases). The CDR3 spans 14 residues. The germline CDR1 and CDR2 sequences are MNHEY and SVGAGI. CDR3 sequence: CTSSSLGRDTEAFI. The CDR3 bases are TGTACCAGCAGTAGCCTGGGACGGGACACTGAAGCTTTCATT.

This clonotype was found many times. The chain recombines TRBV30 with TRBJ2-6; D is unclear. The CDR3 extends over 13 amino acids. Deletions cut 6 bases from V and 1 base from J, with 7 bases between. Germline V gene sequence: CDR1 GTSNPN, CDR2 SVGIG (reference sequence). The CDR3 nucleotides are TGTGCCTGTGACAAATCTGGGGCCAACGTCCTGACTTTC. The encoded protein is CACDKSGANVLTF.

There are many counts of this clonotype. The chain employs TRBV6-6 and TRBJ1-5, with TRBD1 matching over 8 bases. The CDR3 covers 16 residues. The V and J ends lost 7 bases and 7 bases, in that order; junction bases with no gene match: 15. Germline lookup yields CDR1 MNHNY and CDR2 SVGAGI (reference sequence). CDR3: CASTNGQGGTSQPQHF. In nucleotides, the CDR3 is TGTGCCAGCACCAATGGACAGGGAGGGACCTCGCAGCCCCAGCATTTT.

This clonotype showed up many times. The chain is built from TRBV6-5 and TRBJ2-2; TRBD2 agrees at 8 bases. J was trimmed by 5 bases and V by 0 bases; bases with no gene match: 5. Germline values: CDR1 MNHEY, CDR2 SVGAGI. The CDR3 is made up of 16 amino acids. CDR3 in DNA: TGTGCCAGCAGTTACTCCGGGGGGGCGCGAACCGGGGAGCTGTTTTTT. As protein: CASSYSGGARTGELFF.

By its share, this clonotype is medium-sized. The chain recombines TRBV11-2 with TRBJ2-3; D may be TRBD2 (6 bases). V was clipped by 1 base and J by 0 bases, with 11 bases between them. Germline CDR1 reads SGHAT; CDR2 reads FQNNGV. The CDR3 is 16 amino acids. Here the CDR3 reads CASSLASSASTDTQYF. As DNA, the CDR3 is TGTGCCAGCAGCTTAGCGTCTAGCGCTAGCACAGATACGCAGTATTTT. The whole variable domain, remainder taken from reference TRBV11-2 and TRBJ2-3, is EAGVAQSPRYKIIEKRQSVAFWCNPISGHATLYWYQQILGQGPKLLIQFQNNGVVDDSQLPKDRFSAERLKGVDSTLKIQPAKLEDSAVYLCASSLASSASTDTQYFGPGTRLTVL.

As concerns this clonotype: A read error may explain this, as a much larger clone is one base away. This chain connects TRBV20-1 to TRBJ2-1; TRBD1 aligns across 8 bases. CDR3 length: 14 residues. The V segment lost 7 bases and the J segment 7 bases; nucleotides outside the gene matches: 12. CDR1 and CDR2 (germline): DFQATT, SNEGSKA (reference sequence). This CDR3 is CSVSLRQGRNEQFF. The CDR3 DNA reads TGCAGTGTTAGTCTCCGACAGGGGAGGAATGAGCAGTTCTTC.